The source of this TCR beta chain is a study of T cells in Graves' hyperthyroidism and ophthalmopathy (dated by TCRdb to 2018 to 2020). Looking at the study overall: Peripheral blood samples were taken at initial diagnosis, before any treatment was given. To identify distinguishing TCR V-J signatures, a discovery cohort of around 100 patients was used, comprising 40 to 45 with Graves' ophthalmopathy and around 60 with stable Graves' hyperthyroidism. Whether ophthalmopathy could be predicted prospectively was tested in an independent validation cohort made up of about 18 hyperthyroidism patients plus 17 patients who later progressed to ophthalmopathy. The approximately 90 discovery patients were divided at random into training and test sets in a 7:3 ratio. The study also compared thyroid tissue and blood T-cell repertoires from about six Graves' hyperthyroidism patients. After sampling, hyperthyroidism patients received methimazole starting at 30 mg daily, and ophthalmopathy patients received high-dose intravenous methylprednisolone. The paper reports TCR Vbeta CDR3 sequencing of 135 peripheral blood samples: around 45 ophthalmopathy, under 80 hyperthyroidism and roughly 17 progressor patients.

From the cysteine up to the phenylalanine, the CDR3 has a length of 15 residues. The kept DNA is CDR3 alone, 45 bases in frame from the first base. V is reduced by 8 bases and J by 2 bases, leaving a spacing of 16 bases between them. CDR1 is given as SEHNR and CDR2 as FQNEAQ, both from the germline V gene (reference sequence). Stable Graves' hyperthyroidism was defined as no progression to ophthalmopathy during 18 months of follow-up. Hyperthyroidism patients were newly diagnosed, with disease duration under 2 months, and aged 18 to 65 years. Exclusion was applied to patients with uncontrolled infections, other autoimmune diseases, pregnancy or lactation. Diagnoses were established on the basis of clinical symptoms, serum thyroxine and TRAb, thyroid ultrasound, and orbital computed tomography. Ficoll-Paque density gradient centrifugation was used to isolate PBMCs from about 10 ml of fresh peripheral blood. Total RNA was extracted with Trizol reagent, and quality was checked on an Agilent 2100 Bioanalyzer.

General conclusions and limits of the study: No statistical method was used to fix the sample size in advance, and group allocation was not hidden from the investigators. In validation, the model predicted progression to ophthalmopathy a median of approximately 6.6 months before onset, with approximately 68% sensitivity and just under 75% specificity. Most expanded thyroid clonotypes (frequency above 0.001) were also detected in blood, a finding suggesting that blood repertoires may reflect thyroid immune responses. Ophthalmopathy was separated from stable hyperthyroidism by a 13 V-J signature model, with roughly 88% sensitivity and approximately 81% specificity obtained in cross-validation and 80%/75% obtained in testing.

This clonotype was counted only a few times. What antigen it recognizes has not been identified. No qualities accompany the bases; no much larger clone lies one base away. The TCR beta CDR3 regions were amplified from the RNA transcripts. A first-round RT-PCR of the TCR CDR3 used the HTBI primer set with the Qiagen OneStep RT-PCR kit. Libraries were constructed in a second round of multiplex PCR, after which size selection and purification were carried out. Libraries were sequenced paired-end with 100 bp reads on an Illumina HiSeq2000. As for the original processing: SOAPnuke was used to process the raw data, removing reads that contained adapters or uncalled bases, had a mean Phred below 15, or lacked an exact match to the constant primer or identifier. COPE v1.2.5 was used to merge high-quality paired reads, and clonotypes were defined as unique nucleotide sequences. MiTCR v1.1 was used to align the clonotypes against IMGT TRBV, TRBD and TRBJ reference segments. The analysis included only V-J combinations with a frequency above 0.0001, which together covered around 99% of the repertoires. The TCS score was defined as the ratio of F50 (clonal expansion) to E x V (chaos), calculated using BLOSUM62-based TCRdist between CDR3 peptides within each V-J. Welch's t-statistics and random forest reduced roughly 530 V-J features to 13, which were used in a naive Bayes classifier (R e1071). Starting from the raw public reads, TCRdb applied fastp trimming at Q25, assembled clones with MiXCR and retained in-frame beta chains. Each entry is one CDR3 protein sequence, shown with its most common DNA and genes. The V and J calls were not made by the authors but by TCRdb's processing. Recorded for this sample are 600,000 to 750,000 distinct CDR3 sequences; 15% to 20% of them occurred a single time. The biggest ten clones account for about 16% of the sample.

This chain joins TRBV7-9 to TRBJ2-1; the D gene is perhaps TRBD2, on 6 matching bases. The sample comprised blood. This clonotype was sampled from a man aged 50-60 years with Graves' hyperthyroidism. The DNA sequence is TGTGCCAGCGGCGGCAAGCGGGTTACCTACAATGAGCAGTTCTTC. It is translated as CASGGKRVTYNEQFF.